The T cell receptor beta chain under discussion was sequenced for a study of cytomegalovirus exposure and HLA in healthy donors. This clone was seen a handful of times. Vbeta (60) and Jbeta (13) primers were used in the PCR. Here immunoSEQ multiplex PCR was the method, and the copy in TCRdb shows in-frame clones only, minus some. The table records 170,000 or so clones, under 85% of them present only once. Germline V gene sequence: CDR1 LNHDA, CDR2 SQIVND (reference sequence). This CDR3 spans 14 amino acids. Trimming removed 5 bases at V and 3 bases at J, with 11 bases between. The sample taken for sequencing was PBMCs. The rearrangement uses TRBV19 and TRBJ2-1; TRBD1 might be the D (7 bases). The sequence was obtained from a woman under 40 in good health and CMV-seronegative. CDR3 bases: TGTGCCAGTAGTTTCCAGGGGGGCTACAATGAGCAGTTCTTC. Encoded protein: CASSFQGGYNEQFF.